Each of the 6 T cell receptor beta chains below was sequenced from the same sample in a study of T cells in Graves' hyperthyroidism and ophthalmopathy. Amplification yielded TCR beta CDR3 regions, with RNA transcripts as the source. The HTBI primer set served for first-round RT-PCR of the TCR CDR3. From the multiplex PCR reads, TCRdb called clonotypes with MiXCR, one entry per CDR3 protein. This sample has about 400,000 distinct CDR3 sequences, with about an eighth found just once. Sample: blood. Receptor source: a woman aged 18-29 years with Graves' hyperthyroidism.

The CDR3 protein is CSAMQPGLAGSSSYNEQFF. CDR3 coding DNA: TGCAGTGCTATGCAACCGGGACTAGCGGGTTCGAGCTCCTACAATGAGCAGTTCTTC. The rearrangement uses TRBV20-1 and TRBJ2-1, with TRBD2 matching 12 bases. CDR1 is DFQATT and CDR2 is SNEGSKA in the germline V gene (reference sequence). The length of the CDR3 is 19 residues. V lost 4 bases and J lost 0; bases outside the gene matches: 13.

This clonotype was picked up a small number of times. The chain recombines TRBV5-6 with TRBJ2-1; possibly TRBD1 for D (5 bases). V was cut by 0 bases and J by 11 bases, with 18 bases left in between. The CDR3 covers 15 residues. Looked up from germline, CDR1 is SGHDT and CDR2 is YYEEEE. CDR3 loop: CASSLDQGSTTKQFF. The CDR3 bases are TGTGCCAGCAGCTTGGATCAGGGAAGCACAACCAAGCAGTTCTTC.

A few counts support this clonotype. In DNA, the CDR3 is TGTGCCAGTAGTATAGAAAAGGCGATTGTTTCCTATCAGCCCCAGCATTTT. Protein product: CASSIEKAIVSYQPQHF. The chain combines TRBV19 with TRBJ1-5; no reliable D call. Trimming removed 0 bases at V and 5 bases at J, with 17 bases between. The CDR3 consists of 17 residues. CDR1 is LNHDA, CDR2 SQIVND, per germline (reference sequence).

Many counts were recorded for this clonotype. The chain joins TRBV6-1 to TRBJ2-3; D gene ambiguous. The germline V and J ends were trimmed by 5 bases and 3 bases, with 9 bases remaining between them. The germline V gene encodes CDR1 MNHNS and CDR2 SASEGT. The CDR3 is 13 amino acids. The chain's CDR3 is CASSSFGTDTQYF. CDR3 in DNA: TGTGCCAGCAGTTCCTTTGGGACAGATACGCAGTATTTT.

This clonotype showed up just a few times. The gene calls are TRBV6-1 and TRBJ2-7, with 12 bases aligning to TRBD1. Trimming took 7 bases from V and 5 from J; bases not matched to a gene: 6. The CDR3 extends over 14 amino acids. The germline gives CDR1 MNHNS, CDR2 SASEGT. DNA of the CDR3: TGTGCCAGCACCCTCGGGACAGGGGGCGACGAGCAGTACTTC. Translation: CASTLGTGGDEQYF.

This clonotype was counted at least ten times. The rearrangement uses TRBV7-8 and TRBJ2-4; 12 positions agree with TRBD2. The CDR3 is 14 residues long. Germline V gives CDR1 SGHVS, CDR2 FQNEAQ. V gave up 5 bases and J gave up 10 bases; unmatched junction bases: 6. DNA of the CDR3: TGTGCCAGCAGCCAACTAGCGGGAGGACCTATTCAGTACTTC. This translates into CASSQLAGGPIQYF.